These 28 T cell receptor beta chains were all obtained from the same sample, sequenced in a study of control samples from healthy donors and cancer patients (dated by TCRdb to the early 2020s). Libraries came from the immunoSEQ multiplex PCR assay. This immuneACCESS table, as held by TCRdb, lists in-frame sequences with V and J called but not all clones. Of the missing ones, under half trace to an unresolved V gene in checked studies; the others have no known cause. This sample is represented by around 180,000 clones; 85% to 95% of them were singletons. The ten largest clones capture approximately 1.4% of the sample. The sequenced material came from blood. These receptors were taken from a woman in her late teens or twenties in good health.

The rearrangement joins TRBV5-6 to TRBJ2-7, with D unclear. V dropped 4 bases and J dropped 4 bases, with 12 bases sitting between them. The germline gives CDR1 SGHDT, CDR2 YYEEEE. The CDR3 contains 13 residues. The CDR3 here is CASSRGPYYEQYF. The CDR3 nucleotides read TGTGCCAGCAGCCGTGGTCCCTATTACGAGCAGTACTTC.

J is TRBJ1-6 and V is TRBV11-2; D perhaps matches TRBD1 (5 bases). The V gene's germline CDR1 is SGHAT and CDR2 FQNNGV. V lost 1 base, J lost 10 bases, and 14 bases lay in between. This CDR3 is 15 amino acids long. In nucleotides, the CDR3 is TGTGCCAGCAGCTTAGTGGAGGGGTTGGTATCACCCCTCCACTTT. Translation gives CASSLVEGLVSPLHF.

This chain links TRBV6-5 with TRBJ2-7, with D possibly called TRBD1 or TRBD2 (5 bases each). V lost 0 bases and J lost 1, with 10 bases in between. The germline V gene has CDR1 MNHEY and CDR2 SVGAGI. The CDR3 runs 15 residues. The chain's CDR3 is CASSYSKWGSYEQYF. The CDR3 bases are TGTGCCAGCAGTTACTCGAAGTGGGGGTCCTACGAGCAGTACTTC.

V is TRBV6-6 and J is TRBJ1-3, with TRBD1 matching 10 bases. Trimming removed 5 bases from V and 3 bases from J; junction bases left unmatched: 10. Germline lookup yields CDR1 MNHNY and CDR2 SVGAGI (reference sequence). The CDR3 is made up of 17 amino acids. CDR3 DNA: TGTGCCAGCAGTCGGGCCATGACAGGGGGCGATGGAAACACCATATATTTT. Its protein is CASSRAMTGGDGNTIYF.

This chain links TRBV13 with TRBJ2-7; 8 nucleotides agree with TRBD1. V lost 5 bases, J lost 2 bases, and 5 bases stayed unmatched. This CDR3 contains 14 residues. In germline, CDR1 is PRHDT, CDR2 FYEKMQ (reference sequence). CDR3 region: CASSARGQAYEQYF. The CDR3 DNA reads as TGTGCCAGCAGCGCACGGGGACAGGCCTACGAGCAGTACTTC.

The V gene is TRBV2, the J gene TRBJ2-1; possible D gene TRBD1, 5 bases. Germline V CDR1 and CDR2: SNHLY, FYNNEI. The germline V and J ends were trimmed by 8 bases and 4 bases, with 12 bases remaining between them. This CDR3 spans 13 amino acids. CDR3 DNA: TGTGCCAGCGTAGGGGAACTATACAATGAGCAGTTCTTC. It codes for CASVGELYNEQFF.

In its sample, this clone was seen a few times. A junction end diverges from the germline sequence, so it may reflect a read error. As DNA, the CDR3 is TGTGCTAGCAGCCCCCACCCGGGAGCGGGAGGGACCGGGGAGCTGTTTTTT. Protein sequence: CASSPHPGAGGTGELFF. The chain couples TRBV7-7 to TRBJ2-2; the match to TRBD2 covers 10 bases. Germline V gene sequence: CDR1 SSHAT, CDR2 FNYEAQ (reference sequence). The CDR3 extends over 17 amino acids.

The gene calls are TRBV20-1 and TRBJ1-5; D perhaps matches TRBD1 (5 bases). CDR1 and CDR2 (germline): DFQATT, SNEGSKA (reference sequence). The CDR3 loop spans 16 amino acids. V shed 3 bases and J shed 1 base, with 16 bases lying between them. CDR3 sequence (DNA): TGCAGTGCTAGTACTTTCAGGGCGCGGAGCAATCAGCCCCAGCATTTT. This gives the protein CSASTFRARSNQPQHF.

V is TRBV5-1 and J is TRBJ1-1; perhaps TRBD1 as D (5 bases). Germline assignment: CDR1 SGHRS and CDR2 YFSETQ. The CDR3 loop spans 14 amino acids. Trimming removed 3 bases from V and 3 bases from J, with 12 bases in between. As DNA, the CDR3 is TGCGCCAGCAGCTACGGTCAGACAGACACTGAAGCTTTCTTT. Amino acid sequence: CASSYGQTDTEAFF.

V gene TRBV6-5 combines with J gene TRBJ1-1, with 9 bases fitting TRBD1. CDR3 length: 13 residues. Germline values: CDR1 MNHEY, CDR2 SVGAGI. V was clipped by 10 bases and J by 5 bases; unmatched bases: 8. The CDR3 nucleotides read TGTGCCACCCACAGGGGGCAGGGGACTGAAGCTTTCTTT. It yields the protein CATHRGQGTEAFF.

V usage is TRBV27 and J usage is TRBJ2-2, with D perhaps TRBD2 (5 bases). CDR1 is MNHEY, CDR2 SMNVEV, per germline (reference sequence). This CDR3 is built from 14 residues. Trimming removed 0 bases at V and 5 bases at J, with 7 bases between. The CDR3 DNA follows: TGTGCCAGCAGTTTATCGACTATAACCGGGGAGCTGTTTTTT. This codes for CASSLSTITGELFF.

CDR3 nucleotides: TGTGCCAGCAGCCCGAGGGACAGGGTCGCCACCGGGGAGCTGTTTTTT. Translating gives CASSPRDRVATGELFF. The chain links TRBV11-3 to TRBJ2-2; TRBD1 matches at 9 bases. The germline V gene encodes CDR1 SGHNT and CDR2 YENEEA. This CDR3 region has 16 residues. The V gene end was trimmed by 5 bases and the J gene end by 4 bases; junction bases not matched to a gene: 8.

This chain joins TRBV10-3 and TRBJ1-1; a possible D gene is TRBD1 (5 bases). V was trimmed by 4 bases and J by 1 base, leaving 7 bases between them. From germline, CDR1 is ENHRY and CDR2 SYGVKD. The CDR3 consists of 13 residues. This CDR3 reads CAISGGGNTEAFF. DNA of the CDR3: TGTGCCATCAGTGGGGGCGGGAACACTGAAGCTTTCTTT.

This chain uses TRBV10-1 with TRBJ1-2; the D gene is possibly TRBD1 (5 bases). The CDR3 loop spans 13 amino acids. Trimming removed 5 bases from V and 0 bases from J, with 7 bases in between. The germline CDR1 and CDR2 sequences are WNHNN and SYGVQD (reference sequence). The CDR3 DNA reads as TGCGCCAGCAGTAGGGACCCTAACTATGGCTACACCTTC. Encoded protein: CASSRDPNYGYTF.

Turning to this clone: This sample includes further DNA sequences coding for the same CDR3. The chain employs TRBV5-1 and TRBJ1-3; 7 bases are shared with TRBD1. CDR1 is SGHRS and CDR2 is YFSETQ in the germline V gene. This CDR3 is built from 14 residues. The V gene end was trimmed by 2 bases and the J gene end by 2 bases; junction bases not matched to a gene: 1. CDR3 loop: CASSLTGAGNTIYF. The CDR3 DNA follows: TGCGCCAGCAGCTTAACAGGGGCTGGAAACACCATATATTTT.

Only one count was recorded for this clone. The V call is TRBV10-3, the J call TRBJ1-5; 7 bases are a match to TRBD1. The CDR3 contains 14 residues. The germline gives CDR1 ENHRY, CDR2 SYGVKD. The J segment lost 4 bases and the V segment lost 4 bases, leaving 4 bases of the junction unmatched. CDR3: CAISAGQSNQPQHF. In DNA form, the CDR3 reads TGTGCCATCAGTGCGGGACAGTCAAATCAGCCCCAGCATTTT.

The chain has TRBV15 and TRBJ2-7; 7 nucleotides align to TRBD1. The CDR3 extends over 14 amino acids. V lost 2 bases to trimming and J lost 1 base; unmatched junction nucleotides: 2. CDR1 LNHNV and CDR2 YYDKDF come from the germline V gene (reference sequence). CDR3 sequence: CATSRLQGSYEQYF. The CDR3 nucleotides read TGTGCCACCAGCAGATTACAGGGGTCCTACGAGCAGTACTTC. The full variable domain, rest sourced from reference TRBV15 and TRBJ2-7, is DAMVIQNPRYQVTQFGKPVTLSCSQTLNHNVMYWYQQKSSQAPKLLFHYYDKDFNNEADTPDNFQSRRPNTSFCFLDIRSPGLGDTAMYLCATSRLQGSYEQYFGPGTRLTVT.

The chain recombines TRBV2 with TRBJ2-7, with 9 bases lining up with TRBD1. Looked up from germline, CDR1 is SNHLY and CDR2 is FYNNEI. The CDR3 spans 15 residues. V lost 4 bases, J lost 0 bases, and 4 bases stayed unmatched. The CDR3 DNA reads as TGTGCCAGCAGTGGAGACAGGGGGAGCTCCTACGAGCAGTACTTC. Encoded protein: CASSGDRGSSYEQYF.

The V gene is TRBV9, the J gene TRBJ1-1; no clear D gene. This CDR3 has 15 amino acids. Germline-derived CDR1 and CDR2 are SGDLS and YYNGEE. Trimming stripped 6 bases from V and 4 bases from J, with 19 bases between. The CDR3 nucleotides are TGTGCCAGCACCCGAGTCCTGGGAGGCGCCACTGAAGCTTTCTTT. This codes for CASTRVLGGATEAFF.

The chain joins TRBV7-2 to TRBJ1-3; D unresolved. CDR3 length equals 12 residues. CDR1 is SGHTA and CDR2 is FQGNSA in the germline V gene. Trimming stripped 4 bases from V and 4 bases from J, with 5 bases between. Here the CDR3 reads CASSSFGNTIYF. The CDR3 DNA reads as TGTGCCAGCAGCTCGTTCGGAAACACCATATATTTT.

This chain connects TRBV5-4 to TRBJ2-1; D assignment may be TRBD1 or TRBD2 (6 bases each). The germline V gene encodes CDR1 SGHNT and CDR2 YYREEE (reference sequence). The CDR3 sequence is 13 residues long. The ends were cut back, 0 bases at V and 10 bases at J, with 11 bases in the middle. CDR3 in DNA: TGTGCCAGCAGCTTGGGGCGAGGGGGGGAGCAGTTCTTC. Translating it yields CASSLGRGGEQFF.

The chain combines TRBV11-3 with TRBJ2-1; the D gene is possibly TRBD2 (5 bases). The CDR3 has 14 amino acids. Trimming pared 6 bases from V and 4 bases from J, leaving 13 bases between. From germline, CDR1 is SGHNT and CDR2 YENEEA. The CDR3 protein is CASSQKTSYNEQFF. The CDR3 region has the DNA TGTGCCAGCAGTCAAAAAACTAGTTACAATGAGCAGTTCTTC.

V usage is TRBV11-2 and J usage is TRBJ1-6, with D tentatively TRBD1 (5 bases). The V end lost 6 bases, the J end lost 2 bases, and 14 bases lay between the germline ends. The germline CDR1 and CDR2 sequences are SGHAT and FQNNGV. CDR3 length equals 16 residues. The CDR3 spells CASSLGAVPYNSPLHF. The CDR3 bases are TGTGCCAGCAGTCTCGGGGCGGTCCCCTATAATTCACCCCTCCACTTT.

V and J are TRBV5-1 and TRBJ2-1; TRBD2 is a possible D gene (5 bases). Germline V lookup: CDR1 SGHRS, CDR2 YFSETQ. V shed 4 bases and J shed 3 bases, with 17 bases lying between them. This CDR3 contains 16 residues. The CDR3 DNA is TGCGCCAGCAGCCCAAATCTCCGGACTGGCTACAATGAGCAGTTCTTC. As protein: CASSPNLRTGYNEQFF.

The V gene is TRBV18, the J gene TRBJ1-4; TRBD1 might be the D (5 bases). CDR1 is KGHSH, CDR2 LQKENI, per germline. V was trimmed by 2 bases and J by 0 bases, leaving 13 bases between them. CDR3 length: 17 amino acids. CDR3 in amino acids: CASSPIRQSATNEKLFF. The CDR3, as DNA: TGTGCCAGCTCACCAATAAGACAGTCTGCAACTAATGAAAAACTGTTTTTT.

The chain carries TRBV28 and TRBJ1-1, with 7 bases aligning to TRBD1. V shed 6 bases and J 7 bases; nucleotides not matched to a gene: 8. The length of the CDR3 is 13 residues. Per germline, CDR1 MDHEN and CDR2 SYDVKM. The CDR3 DNA follows: TGTGCCAGCAGACCAGGGGGGAGGAATGAAGCTTTCTTT. Protein product: CASRPGGRNEAFF. Full variable domain (outside the CDR3, taken from reference TRBV28 and TRBJ1-1): DVKVTQSSRYLVKRTGEKVFLECVQDMDHENMFWYRQDPGLGLRLIYFSYDVKMKEKGDIPEGYSVSREKKERFSLILESASTNQTSMYLCASRPGGRNEAFFGQGTRLTVV.

This sequence joins TRBV7-2 and TRBJ2-2; 11 nucleotides line up with TRBD1. The CDR3 length is 18 residues. V was pared by 2 bases and J by 5 bases, with 10 bases of the junction left unmatched. Germline CDR1 and CDR2: SGHTA and FQGNSA. The CDR3: CASSLSGQGAWRTGELFF. In DNA form, the CDR3 reads TGTGCCAGCAGCTTATCCGGACAGGGGGCGTGGAGGACCGGGGAGCTGTTTTTT.

The genes are TRBV7-9 and TRBJ1-6; D possibly corresponds to TRBD1 (6 bases). This CDR3 has 15 residues. From germline, CDR1 is SEHNR and CDR2 FQNEAQ (reference sequence). The V end was cut by 5 bases, the J end by 3 bases, with 11 bases between. CDR3 nucleotides: TGTGCCAGCAGCGTCTACAGGGACTATAATTCACCCCTCCACTTT. This encodes CASSVYRDYNSPLHF.